The 23 T cell receptor beta chains below were found in one sample sequenced in a study of cytomegalovirus exposure and HLA in healthy donors. A multiplex PCR was run with 60 Vbeta primers and 13 Jbeta primers. Assay used: immunoSEQ multiplex PCR; TCRdb lists only in-frame clones, some missing. Found here are over 100,000 clones, roughly 83% of them singletons; the top ten hold approximately 3%. Sequencing used PBMCs. All receptors derive from a woman under 30 in good health and CMV-seropositive.

This clone was found a few times. The chain combines TRBV5-1 with TRBJ2-1; 9 positions agree with TRBD2. The CDR3 is 17 amino acids. From germline, CDR1 is SGHRS and CDR2 YFSETQ. Trimming took 0 bases from V and 3 from J; bases not matched to a gene: 7. CDR3 sequence reads: CASSLGGLAGLYNEQFF. The CDR3 nucleotides read TGCGCCAGCAGCTTGGGCGGTCTAGCGGGGCTCTACAATGAGCAGTTCTTC.

The chain employs TRBV10-2 and TRBJ2-3; tentative D call: TRBD2 (6 bases). V shed 5 bases and J shed 2 bases, with 11 bases lying between them. This CDR3 comprises 14 residues. Germline loops: CDR1 WSHSY, CDR2 SAAADI. The DNA of the CDR3 is TGCGCCAGCAGTTTCGGGAGCGCCACAGATACGCAGTATTTT. This codes for CASSFGSATDTQYF.

This clone was recorded once. The chain has TRBV6-1 and TRBJ2-7, with 8 bases aligning to TRBD1. The germline gives CDR1 MNHNS, CDR2 SASEGT. This CDR3 comprises 12 residues. V dropped 7 bases and J dropped 3; count of bases not matched to a gene: 2. In nucleotides, the CDR3 is TGTGCCAGCAACAGGGGGTACTACGAGCAGTACTTC. This encodes CASNRGYYEQYF.

The V gene is TRBV9, the J gene TRBJ2-3; 7 bases line up with TRBD2. The V gene's germline CDR1 is SGDLS and CDR2 YYNGEE. The CDR3 has 16 residues. Losses at the gene ends were 4 bases for V and 0 bases for J; bases not matched to a gene: 8. The CDR3 here is CASSPQAGFSTDTQYF. In DNA, the CDR3 is TGTGCCAGCAGCCCCCAAGCGGGATTCAGCACAGATACGCAGTATTTT.

The chain links TRBV19 to TRBJ2-7; 8 bases align to TRBD2. Per germline, CDR1 LNHDA and CDR2 SQIVND (reference sequence). Unmatched junction bases numbered 15, after V lost 0 bases and J lost 2 bases. CDR3 length equals 19 residues. CDR3 DNA sequence: TGTGCCAGTAGTATAGATCCCGACAGCACACCGGGACTAGCCTACGAGCAGTACTTC. Translation gives CASSIDPDSTPGLAYEQYF.

The chain joins TRBV15 to TRBJ2-7, with D possibly being TRBD2 (6 bases). The CDR3 extends over 17 amino acids. Germline V gene data show CDR1 as LNHNV and CDR2 as YYDKDF (reference sequence). Trimming took off 0 bases at V and 0 bases at J, with 15 bases between the two ends. CDR3 in amino acids: CATSRDRGRGFSYEQYF. The CDR3 coding sequence is TGTGCCACCAGCAGAGATAGAGGCCGGGGGTTCTCCTACGAGCAGTACTTC. The full variable domain, its missing parts supplied by reference TRBV15 and TRBJ2-7, is DAMVIQNPRYQVTQFGKPVTLSCSQTLNHNVMYWYQQKSSQAPKLLFHYYDKDFNNEADTPDNFQSRRPNTSFCFLDIRSPGLGDTAMYLCATSRDRGRGFSYEQYFGPGTRLTVT.

J is TRBJ2-1 and V is TRBV13; D remains unclear. Trimming shortened V by 1 base and J by 4 bases, and 17 bases separated the two germline ends. The CDR3 consists of 17 residues. The germline CDR1 and CDR2 sequences are PRHDT and FYEKMQ (reference sequence). As DNA, the CDR3 is TGTGCCAGCAGCTTAGACTCTCGGGTCAGCACATACAATGAGCAGTTCTTC. Its protein product is CASSLDSRVSTYNEQFF.

This rearrangement joins TRBV11-3 to TRBJ1-1; no reliable D call. The CDR3 loop spans 16 amino acids. The V and J ends lost 0 bases and 0 bases respectively, with 11 bases between them. Germline lookup yields CDR1 SGHNT and CDR2 YENEEA. CDR3 nucleotides: TGTGCCAGCAGCTTAGATGGTTGGGAGGTGAACACTGAAGCTTTCTTT. Translated, it gives CASSLDGWEVNTEAFF.

In its sample, this clone was seen a few times. The chain is built from TRBV7-6 and TRBJ2-7; 8 bases agree with TRBD1. The CDR3 is 15 amino acids. Germline trimming cut 1 base from V and 5 bases from J; bases unmatched to any gene: 7. The V gene's germline CDR1 is SGHVS and CDR2 FNYEAQ. The CDR3 spells CASSLGTGPGDEQYF. The CDR3 DNA sequence: TGTGCCAGCAGCTTAGGGACAGGGCCTGGGGACGAGCAGTACTTC.

The V call is TRBV11-2, the J call TRBJ2-3; TRBD1 matches at 9 bases. Germline assignment: CDR1 SGHAT and CDR2 FQNNGV. Unmatched junction bases numbered 10, after V lost 5 bases and J lost 4 bases. This CDR3 spans 16 amino acids. As DNA, the CDR3 is TGTGCCAGCAGCCTCGCGACAGGGGGAGTATCAGATACGCAGTATTTT. This encodes CASSLATGGVSDTQYF.

V and J are TRBV18 and TRBJ2-2, with 14 bases fitting TRBD2. The trim removed 2 bases at V and 0 bases at J, leaving 2 bases unmatched. The CDR3 consists of 18 residues. Germline values: CDR1 KGHSH, CDR2 LQKENI. The CDR3 here is CASSPRLAGGTNTGELFF. The CDR3 DNA sequence: TGTGCCAGCTCACCAAGACTAGCGGGAGGGACGAACACCGGGGAGCTGTTTTTT.

The rearrangement uses TRBV5-1 and TRBJ2-1; 8 nucleotides match TRBD1. After removal of 6 bases from V and 4 bases from J, the junction contained 6 bases not matched to a gene. CDR1 and CDR2 from the germline V gene are SGHRS and YFSETQ. The CDR3 is 14 residues long. CDR3 DNA: TGCGCCAGCATAGGGACAGGCCAATACAATGAGCAGTTCTTC. Translating gives CASIGTGQYNEQFF.

J is TRBJ2-3 and V is TRBV5-1; the match to TRBD1 covers 10 bases. V dropped 4 bases and J dropped 2; count of bases not matched to a gene: 4. Germline loops: CDR1 SGHRS, CDR2 YFSETQ. The CDR3 sequence is 15 residues long. The CDR3 is CASSVGQGNTDTQYF. As DNA, the CDR3 is TGCGCCAGCAGCGTGGGACAGGGGAACACAGATACGCAGTATTTT.

V is TRBV19 and J is TRBJ2-5; possible D gene TRBD2, 7 bases. V was pared by 6 bases and J by 5 bases, with 19 bases between. The CDR3 is made up of 15 amino acids. Germline V gene data show CDR1 as LNHDA and CDR2 as SQIVND (reference sequence). The CDR3 nucleotides read TGTGCCAGTAGCCCCGGCAAGGGGGGGTCGGAGACCCAGTACTTC. This sequence encodes CASSPGKGGSETQYF.

The chain joins TRBV6-1 to TRBJ2-7, with TRBD1 matching over 8 bases. J gave up 4 bases and V 10 bases, and 12 bases lay outside the gene matches. Germline CDR1 reads MNHNS; CDR2 reads SASEGT. The CDR3 runs to 14 residues. The CDR3 loop reads CATLIRDRMYEQYF. In DNA, the CDR3 is TGTGCCACCCTCATCCGGGACAGGATGTACGAGCAGTACTTC.

In this sample, this clone turned up a few times. The chain links TRBV7-9 to TRBJ2-7, with 11 bases identical to TRBD1. The germline gives CDR1 SEHNR, CDR2 FQNEAQ (reference sequence). The CDR3 totals 15 residues. The J segment lost 4 bases and the V segment lost 2 bases, leaving 4 bases of the junction unmatched. Here the CDR3 reads CASSLFGDRGYEQYF. In DNA form, the CDR3 reads TGTGCCAGCAGCTTATTTGGGGACAGGGGGTACGAGCAGTACTTC.

The chain has TRBV5-1 and TRBJ2-7; D gene ambiguous. The CDR3 is 13 amino acids. Trimming shortened V by 0 bases and J by 6 bases, and 10 bases separated the two germline ends. Germline lookup yields CDR1 SGHRS and CDR2 YFSETQ. This CDR3 is CASSLARRFEQYF. CDR3 coding DNA: TGCGCCAGCAGCTTGGCTAGGCGGTTCGAGCAGTACTTC.

In DNA form, the CDR3 reads TGTGCCAGCAGCTCCACCGTTCGGAGGACAGTCATGGGTGAAAAACTGTTTTTT. Protein product: CASSSTVRRTVMGEKLFF. The V and J genes are TRBV7-9 and TRBJ1-4; D might be TRBD1 (6 bases). The ends were cut back, 4 bases at V and 7 bases at J, with 25 bases in the middle. The germline gives CDR1 SEHNR, CDR2 FQNEAQ (reference sequence). This CDR3 spans 18 amino acids.

V gene TRBV5-1 combines with J gene TRBJ2-7, with 10 nucleotides matching TRBD2. Germline values: CDR1 SGHRS, CDR2 YFSETQ. Trimming at V came to 0 bases and at J to 3 bases, leaving 3 bases not matched to a gene. This CDR3 spans 15 amino acids. CDR3 residues: CASSLEASGSYEQYF. As DNA, the CDR3 is TGCGCCAGCAGCTTGGAAGCTAGCGGGAGCTACGAGCAGTACTTC.

This clone was counted between two and nine times. CDR3 sequence reads: CASSRTFSTDTQYF. CDR3 coding DNA: TGCGCCAGCAGCCGGACATTCAGCACAGATACGCAGTATTTT. V usage is TRBV10-1 and J usage is TRBJ2-3, with D possibly matching TRBD1 (5 bases). The CDR3 covers 14 residues. Germline CDR1 is WNHNN and CDR2 is SYGVQD (reference sequence). The ends were cut back, 6 bases at V and 0 bases at J, with 10 bases in the middle.

The J gene is TRBJ2-7, the V gene TRBV7-3, with a tentative D call TRBD1 (6 bases). CDR3 length equals 14 residues. Germline values: CDR1 SGHTA, CDR2 FQGTGA. With 5 bases removed from V and 0 bases from J, the gap between germline ends came to 11 bases. The CDR3 bases are TGTGCCAGCAGCCCAGACAGGTACTCCTACGAGCAGTACTTC. Protein sequence: CASSPDRYSYEQYF.

To note about this clone: This specimen includes other DNA sequences encoding the same CDR3. J is TRBJ1-2 and V is TRBV6-5; no reliable D call. The CDR3 is made up of 13 amino acids. From germline, CDR1 is MNHEY and CDR2 SVGAGI. V lost 2 bases, J lost 3 bases, and 7 bases lay in between. The CDR3 here is CASSYGEDYGYTF. The CDR3 DNA sequence: TGTGCCAGCAGTTACGGGGAGGACTATGGCTACACCTTC.

J is TRBJ2-3 and V is TRBV11-2; 11 bases map to TRBD2. CDR3 length: 19 residues. Germline V CDR1 and CDR2: SGHAT, FQNNGV. With V trimmed by 7 bases and J by 4 bases, 19 bases remained unmatched. The CDR3 sequence: CASTLLVAGGPVSSDTQYF. For the CDR3, the DNA is TGTGCCAGCACCCTATTGGTAGCGGGAGGGCCGGTGTCTTCAGATACGCAGTATTTT.